The T cell receptor (beta chain) described here comes from a study of blood T cell repertoires in COVID-19. About the study: Nucleic acid was either cDNA or gDNA, and it came from T cells, B-cell-depleted T cells, or PBMCs.

This clone has a handful of counts. The CDR3 spans 13 residues. Germline V lookup: CDR1 GTSNPN, CDR2 SVGIG (reference sequence). The V and J ends lost 4 bases and 6 bases respectively, with 15 bases between them. Repertoires were generated with immunoSEQ multiplex PCR, while TCRdb's copy carries only in-frame clones and drops some. The profile shows around 260,000 clones, over 80% of them singletons. The sequenced material came from peripheral blood. The TCR comes from a woman aged 70 to 79 with COVID-19, enrolled during active disease. The chain links TRBV30 to TRBJ1-2; the D gene is possibly TRBD1 (6 bases). The CDR3 loop is CAWTLQGYHGYTF. The CDR3 region has the DNA TGTGCCTGGACCCTACAGGGTTATCATGGCTACACCTTC.